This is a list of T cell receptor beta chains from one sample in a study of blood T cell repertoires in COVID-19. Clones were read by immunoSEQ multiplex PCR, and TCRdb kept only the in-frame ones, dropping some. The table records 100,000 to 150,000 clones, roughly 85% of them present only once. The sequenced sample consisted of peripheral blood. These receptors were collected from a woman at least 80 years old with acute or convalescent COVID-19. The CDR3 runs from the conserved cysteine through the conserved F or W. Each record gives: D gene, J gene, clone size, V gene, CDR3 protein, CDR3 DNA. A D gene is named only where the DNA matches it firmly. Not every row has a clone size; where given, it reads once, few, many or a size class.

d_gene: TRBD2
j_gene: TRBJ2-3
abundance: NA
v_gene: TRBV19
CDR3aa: CASGSETSGTDTQYF
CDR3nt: TGTGCCAGTGGTTCCGAGACTAGCGGCACAGATACGCAGTATTTT

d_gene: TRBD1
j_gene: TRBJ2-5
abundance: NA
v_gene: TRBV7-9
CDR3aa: CASSLNRGSETQYF
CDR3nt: TGTGCCAGCAGCTTGAACAGGGGTTCGGAGACCCAGTACTTC

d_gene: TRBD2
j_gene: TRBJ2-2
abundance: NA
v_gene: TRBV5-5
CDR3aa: CASSLETSRNTGELFF
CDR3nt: TGTGCCAGCAGCTTAGAGACTAGCAGGAACACCGGGGAGCTGTTTTTT

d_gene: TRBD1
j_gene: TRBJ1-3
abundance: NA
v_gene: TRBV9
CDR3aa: CASSAKGARGNTIYF
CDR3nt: TGTGCCAGCAGCGCGAAGGGGGCGCGGGGAAACACCATATATTTT

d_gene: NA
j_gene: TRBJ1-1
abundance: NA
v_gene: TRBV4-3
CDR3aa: CASSRDRNTEAFF
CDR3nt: TGCGCCAGCAGTCGAGACAGAAACACTGAAGCTTTCTTT

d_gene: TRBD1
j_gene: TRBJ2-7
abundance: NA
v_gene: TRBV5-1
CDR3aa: CASSPTGTGAYEQYF
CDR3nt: TGCGCCAGCAGCCCCACCGGGACAGGGGCATACGAGCAGTACTTC

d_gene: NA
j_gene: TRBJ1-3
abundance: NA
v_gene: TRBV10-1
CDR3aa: CASSPGTTRDTIYF
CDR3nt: TGCGCCAGCAGCCCCGGGACAACGAGGGACACCATATATTTT

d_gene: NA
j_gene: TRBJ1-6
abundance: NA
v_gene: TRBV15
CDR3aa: CATSRVEGSLNSPLHF
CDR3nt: TGTGCCACCAGCAGGGTCGAGGGCAGTCTTAATTCACCCCTCCACTTT

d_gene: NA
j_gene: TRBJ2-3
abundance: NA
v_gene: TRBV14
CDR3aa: CASSHGDTQYF
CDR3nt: TGTGCCAGCAGCCACGGGGATACGCAGTATTTT

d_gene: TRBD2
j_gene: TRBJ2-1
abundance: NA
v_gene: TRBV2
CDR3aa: CASPPESGVYNEQFF
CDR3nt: TGTGCCAGCCCCCCGGAGAGCGGGGTGTACAATGAGCAGTTCTTC

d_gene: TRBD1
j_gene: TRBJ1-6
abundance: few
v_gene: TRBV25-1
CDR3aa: CADAGGDRETAPLHF
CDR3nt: TGTGCTGATGCGGGCGGGGACAGGGAGACTGCACCCCTCCACTTT

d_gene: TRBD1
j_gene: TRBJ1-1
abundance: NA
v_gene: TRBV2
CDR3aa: CASSTRTGMNTEAFF
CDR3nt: TGTGCCAGCAGTACCAGGACAGGCATGAACACTGAAGCTTTCTTT

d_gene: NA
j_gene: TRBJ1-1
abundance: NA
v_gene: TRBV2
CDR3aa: CASSTQGNTEAFF
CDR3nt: TGTGCCAGCAGTACTCAGGGGAACACTGAAGCTTTCTTT

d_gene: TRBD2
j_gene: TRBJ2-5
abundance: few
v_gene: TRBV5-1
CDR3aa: CASSGSGGHGTQYF
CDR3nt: TGCGCCAGCAGCGGGAGCGGGGGTCACGGGACCCAGTACTTC

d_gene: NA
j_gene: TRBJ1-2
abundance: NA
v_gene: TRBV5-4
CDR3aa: CASSPGGVDYGYTF
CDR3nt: TGTGCCAGCAGCCCTGGCGGTGTCGACTATGGCTACACCTTC

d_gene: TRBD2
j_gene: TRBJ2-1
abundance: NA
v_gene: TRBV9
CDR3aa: CASSVETGGYNEQFF
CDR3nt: TGTGCCAGCAGCGTAGAAACGGGGGGTTACAATGAGCAGTTCTTC

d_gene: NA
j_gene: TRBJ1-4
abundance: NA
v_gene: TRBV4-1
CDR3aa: CASSQDGLKNEKLFF
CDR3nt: TGCGCCAGCAGCCAAGATGGACTGAAGAATGAAAAACTGTTTTTT

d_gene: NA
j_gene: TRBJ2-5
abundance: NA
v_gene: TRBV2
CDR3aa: CASREFGQTQETQYF
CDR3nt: TGTGCCAGCAGAGAATTCGGACAGACCCAAGAGACCCAGTACTTC